Here is one T cell receptor (beta chain) with its context. The source of the sample is a study of blood T cell repertoires in COVID-19. On the study more broadly: The study drew acute and convalescent COVID-19 samples from the United States, Italy and Spain.

Germline CDR1 and CDR2: GTSNPN and SVGIG (reference sequence). V lost 3 bases and J lost 7, with 13 bases in between. This CDR3 comprises 13 residues. Authors' methods: Quantification of nucleated cells was approximated via reference gene primer amplification. This table comes from immunoSEQ multiplex PCR, and its TCRdb copy is limited to in-frame clones, with some not included. The V and J calls and clone size come from that table; D and trimming were worked out from the DNA. The sample contains some 50,000 clones, approximately 87% of which appear only once. The chain links TRBV30 to TRBJ1-5, with D perhaps matching TRBD1 (5 bases). Sample: peripheral blood. This TCR was sampled from a man over 45 with acute or convalescent COVID-19. CDR3 coding DNA: TGTGCCTGGAGAGAGCCGGGGGGACAGCCCCAGCATTTT. The encoded protein is CAWREPGGQPQHF.